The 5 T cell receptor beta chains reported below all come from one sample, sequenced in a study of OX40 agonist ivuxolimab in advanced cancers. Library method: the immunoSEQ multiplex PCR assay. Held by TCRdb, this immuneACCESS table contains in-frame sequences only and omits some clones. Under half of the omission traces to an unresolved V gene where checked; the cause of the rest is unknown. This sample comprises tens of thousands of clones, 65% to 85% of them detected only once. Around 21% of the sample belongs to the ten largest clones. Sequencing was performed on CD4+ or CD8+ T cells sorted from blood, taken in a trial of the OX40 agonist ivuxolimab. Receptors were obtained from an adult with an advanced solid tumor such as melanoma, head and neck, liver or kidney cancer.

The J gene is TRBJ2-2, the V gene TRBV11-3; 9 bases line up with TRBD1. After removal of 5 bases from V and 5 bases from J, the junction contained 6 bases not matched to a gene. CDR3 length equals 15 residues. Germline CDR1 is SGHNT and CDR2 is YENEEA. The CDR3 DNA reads TGTGCCAGCAGCCTTCGGACAGGGGATACCGGGGAGCTGTTTTTT. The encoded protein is CASSLRTGDTGELFF.

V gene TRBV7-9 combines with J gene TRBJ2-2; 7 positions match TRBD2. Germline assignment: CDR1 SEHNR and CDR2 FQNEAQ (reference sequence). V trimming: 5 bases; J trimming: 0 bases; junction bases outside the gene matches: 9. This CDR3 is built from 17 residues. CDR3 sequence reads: CASSPSGYLSNTGELFF. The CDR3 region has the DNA TGTGCCAGCAGCCCTAGCGGCTACCTTTCGAACACCGGGGAGCTGTTTTTT.

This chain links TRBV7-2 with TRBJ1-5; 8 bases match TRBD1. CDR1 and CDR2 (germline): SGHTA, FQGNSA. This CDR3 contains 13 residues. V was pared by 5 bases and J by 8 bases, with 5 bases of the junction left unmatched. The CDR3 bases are TGTGCCAGCAGCACAGAACAGGGGGAGCCCCAGCATTTT. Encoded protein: CASSTEQGEPQHF.

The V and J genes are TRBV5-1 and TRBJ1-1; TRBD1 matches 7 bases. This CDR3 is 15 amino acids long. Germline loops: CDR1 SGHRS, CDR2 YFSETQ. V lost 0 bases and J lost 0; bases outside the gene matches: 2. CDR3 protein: CASSLAGQMNTEAFF. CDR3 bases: TGCGCCAGCAGCTTGGCGGGACAGATGAACACTGAAGCTTTCTTT.

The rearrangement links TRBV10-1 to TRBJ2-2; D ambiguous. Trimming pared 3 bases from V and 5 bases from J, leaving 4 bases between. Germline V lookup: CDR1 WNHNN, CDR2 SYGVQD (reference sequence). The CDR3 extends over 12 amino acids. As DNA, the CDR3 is TGCGCCAGCAGTGAAAGTACCGGGGAGCTGTTTTTT. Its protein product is CASSESTGELFF.